This T cell receptor (beta chain) was documented in a study of blood T cell repertoires in COVID-19. Study details: Samples representing acute and convalescent COVID-19 were sourced from the United States, Italy and Spain.

The Seattle site enrolled patients during active infection and followed them longitudinally. This CDR3 is built from 15 residues. Per germline, CDR1 LGHNT and CDR2 FRNRAP. V was cut by 3 bases and J by 5 bases, with 15 bases left in between. Per the original methods: Nucleated cell number was recorded as an estimate derived from reference gene primer amplification. Only in-frame clones appear in the TCRdb table, and some are missing; sequencing was by immunoSEQ multiplex PCR. The V and J calls and clone size are taken from that table; D and trimming were inferred from the DNA. The sample shows 200,000 to 250,000 clones, approximately 85% of them seen only once.

Sequencing was done on a sample of peripheral blood. The source of this sequence is a woman aged 70-85 years with COVID-19, enrolled during active disease. V and J are TRBV12-5 and TRBJ2-3; D is perhaps TRBD2 (6 bases). The CDR3 here is CASGLYGGAGDTQYF. The CDR3 bases are TGTGCTAGTGGTTTATACGGGGGTGCTGGAGATACGCAGTATTTT.